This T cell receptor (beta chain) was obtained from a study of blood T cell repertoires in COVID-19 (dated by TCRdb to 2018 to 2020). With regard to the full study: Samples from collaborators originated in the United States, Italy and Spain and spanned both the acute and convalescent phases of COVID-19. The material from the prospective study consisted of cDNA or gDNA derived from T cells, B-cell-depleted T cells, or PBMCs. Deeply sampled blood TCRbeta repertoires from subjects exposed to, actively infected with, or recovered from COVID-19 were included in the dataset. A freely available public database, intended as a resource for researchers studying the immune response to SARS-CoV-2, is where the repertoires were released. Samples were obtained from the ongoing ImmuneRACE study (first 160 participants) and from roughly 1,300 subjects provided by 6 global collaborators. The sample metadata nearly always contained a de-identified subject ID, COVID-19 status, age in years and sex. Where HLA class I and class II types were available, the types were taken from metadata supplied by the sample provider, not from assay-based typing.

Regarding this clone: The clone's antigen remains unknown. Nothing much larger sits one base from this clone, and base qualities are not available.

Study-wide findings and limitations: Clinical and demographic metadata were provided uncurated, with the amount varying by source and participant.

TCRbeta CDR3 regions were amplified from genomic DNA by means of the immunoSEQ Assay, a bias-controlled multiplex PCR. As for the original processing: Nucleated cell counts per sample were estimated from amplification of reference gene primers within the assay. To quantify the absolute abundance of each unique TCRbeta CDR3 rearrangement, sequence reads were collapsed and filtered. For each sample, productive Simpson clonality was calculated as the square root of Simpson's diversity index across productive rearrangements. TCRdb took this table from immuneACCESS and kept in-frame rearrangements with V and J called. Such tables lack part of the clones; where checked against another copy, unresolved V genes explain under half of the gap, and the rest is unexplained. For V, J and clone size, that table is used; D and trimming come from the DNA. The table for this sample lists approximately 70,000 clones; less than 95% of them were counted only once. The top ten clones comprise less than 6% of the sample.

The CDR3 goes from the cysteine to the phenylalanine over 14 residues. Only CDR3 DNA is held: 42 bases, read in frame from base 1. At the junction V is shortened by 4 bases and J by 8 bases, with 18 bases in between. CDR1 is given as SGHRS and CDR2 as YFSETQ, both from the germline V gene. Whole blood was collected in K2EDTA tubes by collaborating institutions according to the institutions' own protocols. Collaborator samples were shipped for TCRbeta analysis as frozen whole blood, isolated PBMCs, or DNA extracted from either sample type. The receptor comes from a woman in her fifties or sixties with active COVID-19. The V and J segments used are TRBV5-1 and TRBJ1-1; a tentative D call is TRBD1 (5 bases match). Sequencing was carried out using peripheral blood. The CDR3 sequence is CASSPGAVGGEAFF. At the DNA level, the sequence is TGCGCCAGCAGCCCTGGGGCGGTTGGGGGGGAAGCTTTCTTT.